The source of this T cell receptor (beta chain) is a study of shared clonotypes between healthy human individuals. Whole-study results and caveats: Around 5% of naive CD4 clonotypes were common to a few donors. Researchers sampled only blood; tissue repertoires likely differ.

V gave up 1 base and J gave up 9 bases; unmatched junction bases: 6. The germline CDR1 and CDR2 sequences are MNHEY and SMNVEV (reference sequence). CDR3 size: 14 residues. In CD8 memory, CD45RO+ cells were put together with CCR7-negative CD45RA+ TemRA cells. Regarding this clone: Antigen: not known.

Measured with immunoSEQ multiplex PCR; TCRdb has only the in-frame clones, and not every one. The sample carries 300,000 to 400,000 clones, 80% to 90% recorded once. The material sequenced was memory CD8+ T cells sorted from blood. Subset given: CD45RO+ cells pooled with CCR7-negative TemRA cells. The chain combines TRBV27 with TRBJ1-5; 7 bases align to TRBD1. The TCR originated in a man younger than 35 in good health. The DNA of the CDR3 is TGTGCCAGCAGTTTATTACAGGGGTCTGGGCCCCAGCATTTT. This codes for CASSLLQGSGPQHF.